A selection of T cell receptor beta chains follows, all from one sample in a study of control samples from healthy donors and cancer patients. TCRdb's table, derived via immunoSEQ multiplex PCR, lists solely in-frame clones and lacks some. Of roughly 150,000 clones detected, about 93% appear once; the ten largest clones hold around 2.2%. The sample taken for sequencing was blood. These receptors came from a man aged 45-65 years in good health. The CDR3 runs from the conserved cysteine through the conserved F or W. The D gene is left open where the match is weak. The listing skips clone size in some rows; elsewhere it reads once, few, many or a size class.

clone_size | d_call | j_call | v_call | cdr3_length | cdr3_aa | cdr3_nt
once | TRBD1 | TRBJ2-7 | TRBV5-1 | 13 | CASSLRQGPEQYF | TGCGCCAGCAGCTTGCGACAGGGGCCAGAGCAGTACTTC
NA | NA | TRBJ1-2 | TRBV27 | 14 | CARETRGDNYGYTF | TGTGCCAGGGAAACGAGGGGGGATAACTATGGCTACACCTTC
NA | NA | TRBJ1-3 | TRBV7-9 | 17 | CASSLGGGRVTGNTIYF | TGTGCCAGCAGCTTAGGAGGAGGCAGGGTTACTGGAAACACCATATATTTT
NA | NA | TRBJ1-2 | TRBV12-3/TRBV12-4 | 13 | CASSLRGVEGYTF | TGTGCCAGCAGTCTACGGGGGGTAGAAGGCTACACCTTC
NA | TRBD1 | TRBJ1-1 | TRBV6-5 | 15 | CASSRTGGAPTEAFF | TGTGCCAGCAGTAGGACAGGGGGCGCCCCCACTGAAGCTTTCTTT
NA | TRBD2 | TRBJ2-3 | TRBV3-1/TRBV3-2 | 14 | CASSLLAGLDTQYF | TGTGCCAGCAGCCTCCTAGCGGGGTTAGATACGCAGTATTTT
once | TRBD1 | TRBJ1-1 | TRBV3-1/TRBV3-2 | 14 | CASSYGQGNTEAFF | TGTGCCAGCAGTTATGGACAGGGGAACACTGAAGCTTTCTTT
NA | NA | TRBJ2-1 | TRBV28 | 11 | CASSGAGEAFF | TGTGCCTCATCGGGGGCGGGAGAGGCGTTCTTC
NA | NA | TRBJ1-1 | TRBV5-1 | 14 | CASQARPLNTEAFF | TGCGCCAGCCAGGCACGGCCGCTGAACACTGAAGCTTTCTTT
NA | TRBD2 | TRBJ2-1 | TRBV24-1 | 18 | CATSDVGTSGNSYNEQFF | TGTGCCACCAGTGACGTCGGGACTAGCGGGAATTCCTACAATGAGCAGTTCTTC
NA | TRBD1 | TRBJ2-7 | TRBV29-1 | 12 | CSAGTGEYEQYF | TGCAGCGCAGGGACAGGGGAGTACGAGCAGTACTTC